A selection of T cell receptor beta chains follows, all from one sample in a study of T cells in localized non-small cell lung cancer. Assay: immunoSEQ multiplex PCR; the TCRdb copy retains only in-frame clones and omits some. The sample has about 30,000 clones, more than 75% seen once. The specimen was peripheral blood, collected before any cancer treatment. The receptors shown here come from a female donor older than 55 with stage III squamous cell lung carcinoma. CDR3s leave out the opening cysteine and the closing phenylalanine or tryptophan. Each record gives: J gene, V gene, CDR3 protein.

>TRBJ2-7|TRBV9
ASSVGVGQEAYEQY
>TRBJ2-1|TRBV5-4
ASSWWSRSGNEQF
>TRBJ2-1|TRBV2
ASRRGGPSYNEQF
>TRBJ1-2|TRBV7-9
ASSLARQGDRGYT
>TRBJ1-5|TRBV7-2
ASSLNGVQPQH
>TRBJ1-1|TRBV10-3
ATRDRANTEAF
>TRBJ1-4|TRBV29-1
SVRTGFNEKLF
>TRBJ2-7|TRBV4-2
ASSQEDRGYEQY
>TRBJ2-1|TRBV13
ASSPRGEQF
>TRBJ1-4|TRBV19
ASSGGNNEKLF
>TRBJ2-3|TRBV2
ASNPGGPTDTQY
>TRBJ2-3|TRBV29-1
SVVGASGGTDTQY
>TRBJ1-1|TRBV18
ASSPQVGPGSEAF
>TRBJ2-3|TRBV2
ATIGGLSPDTQY
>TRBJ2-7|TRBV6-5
ASRELYEQY
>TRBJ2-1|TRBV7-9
ASSRGLAGGPKQF
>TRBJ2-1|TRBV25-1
ASSEGQGNNEQF
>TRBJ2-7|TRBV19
ASSLRTGGHEQY
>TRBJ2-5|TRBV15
ATSRDGLAGALSETQY
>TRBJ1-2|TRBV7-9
ASSPGQGAGGYT
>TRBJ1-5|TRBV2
ASRDPFTGVGNQPQH
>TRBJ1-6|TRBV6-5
ASSLEGLSYNSPLH
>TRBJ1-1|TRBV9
ASSVGGGVNTEAF
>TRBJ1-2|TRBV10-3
ATKEGGPIYGYT
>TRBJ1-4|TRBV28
ASRSSGIEKLF
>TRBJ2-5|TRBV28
ASHRDNQETQY
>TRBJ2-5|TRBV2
ASSIRTSGEETQY
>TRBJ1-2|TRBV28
ASSLGGQGGYGYT
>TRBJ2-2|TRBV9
ASSVEGQDTGELF
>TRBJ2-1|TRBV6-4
ASSDKGEDYNEQF
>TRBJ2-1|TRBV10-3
AISEGRRTGSNNEQF
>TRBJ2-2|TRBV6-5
ATHKSTGGTGELF